The clone carrying this T cell receptor beta chain was seen just once. Its antigen is unidentified. This sample was included in a study of PD-1 blockade in classical Hodgkin lymphoma. Here immunoSEQ multiplex PCR was the method, and the copy in TCRdb shows in-frame clones only, minus some. Here the sample spans tens of thousands of clones, under 95% being singletons. This CDR3 contains 14 residues. Per the germline V gene, CDR1 is KGHSH and CDR2 is LQKENI. V was cut by 3 bases and J by 2 bases, with 11 bases left in between. The study's findings and limits: Only CD4+ TCR diversity, not CD8+, had risen significantly by C4D1.

Each and every patient relapsed after autologous stem cell transplantation, and patients got differing brentuximab vedotin exposure. Responses achieved at best were complete response, partial response or progressive disease. The sequencing used peripheral blood mononuclear cells (PBMCs), collected at baseline. The V call is TRBV18, the J call TRBJ2-7, with D tentatively TRBD1 or TRBD2 (5 bases each). The TCR originated in a human donor with classical Hodgkin lymphoma. The CDR3 reads CASSPRDGPYEQYF. The CDR3 bases are TGTGCCAGCTCACCCCGGGACGGCCCCTACGAGCAGTACTTC.